This entry lists 4 T cell receptor beta chains sequenced from one sample in a study of T cells in Graves' hyperthyroidism and ophthalmopathy (dated by TCRdb to the late 2010s). Library preparation was by multiplex PCR. Data came from an Illumina HiSeq 2000. The TCR beta CDR3 regions were amplified from RNA transcripts. The first round of RT-PCR for the TCR CDR3 was performed with the HTBI primer set and the Qiagen OneStep RT-PCR kit. Using fastp trimming at Q25 and MiXCR clonotype assembly, TCRdb reanalyzed the public sequencing data and kept in-frame beta chains. Every entry covers one CDR3 protein and lists the most common genes and DNA from its rows. Here the sample has hundreds of thousands of distinct CDR3 sequences; roughly 37% occur a single time. Of the sample, around 9.3% falls within the top ten clones. Sequenced material: blood. These TCRs come from a man between 18 and 29 years old with Graves' hyperthyroidism.

There are many counts of this clonotype. The chain couples TRBV7-9 to TRBJ2-7, with 9 nucleotides matching TRBD1. CDR1 and CDR2 from the germline V gene are SEHNR and FQNEAQ (reference sequence). This CDR3 region has 14 residues. The junction had 5 bases not matched to a gene; V was cut back by 5 bases and J by 3 bases. CDR3 amino acids: CASSQTGGRYEQYF. Written as DNA, the CDR3 is TGTGCCAGCAGCCAGACAGGGGGACGCTACGAGCAGTACTTC.

This clonotype came up many times. The chain uses TRBV25-1 and TRBJ1-2; D remains ambiguous. Germline V CDR1 and CDR2: MGHDK, SYGVNS. There are 13 residues in the CDR3. Between the trimmed V and J ends, which lost 2 bases and 3 bases, there was a span of 7 bases. CDR3 region: CASSEGQYYGYTF. CDR3 sequence (DNA): TGTGCCAGCAGTGAAGGGCAGTACTATGGCTACACCTTC.

The chain's CDR3 is CSARRGKLFF. CDR3 nucleotides: TGCAGTGCTAGACGGGGAAAACTGTTTTTT. The J gene is TRBJ1-4, the V gene TRBV20-1, with D unclear. The CDR3 runs to 10 residues. Germline CDR1 is DFQATT and CDR2 is SNEGSKA (reference sequence). V was clipped by 2 bases and J by 10 bases, with 5 bases between them.

In this sample, this clonotype turned up many times. This chain links TRBV2 with TRBJ1-5; a possible D gene is TRBD1 (6 bases). The V end was cut by 8 bases, the J end by 0 bases, with 11 bases between. This CDR3 contains 14 residues. CDR1 and CDR2 from the germline V gene are SNHLY and FYNNEI. CDR3 DNA sequence: TGTGCCAGCGGGACACCCTTTAGCAATCAGCCCCAGCATTTT. Translated, it gives CASGTPFSNQPQHF.